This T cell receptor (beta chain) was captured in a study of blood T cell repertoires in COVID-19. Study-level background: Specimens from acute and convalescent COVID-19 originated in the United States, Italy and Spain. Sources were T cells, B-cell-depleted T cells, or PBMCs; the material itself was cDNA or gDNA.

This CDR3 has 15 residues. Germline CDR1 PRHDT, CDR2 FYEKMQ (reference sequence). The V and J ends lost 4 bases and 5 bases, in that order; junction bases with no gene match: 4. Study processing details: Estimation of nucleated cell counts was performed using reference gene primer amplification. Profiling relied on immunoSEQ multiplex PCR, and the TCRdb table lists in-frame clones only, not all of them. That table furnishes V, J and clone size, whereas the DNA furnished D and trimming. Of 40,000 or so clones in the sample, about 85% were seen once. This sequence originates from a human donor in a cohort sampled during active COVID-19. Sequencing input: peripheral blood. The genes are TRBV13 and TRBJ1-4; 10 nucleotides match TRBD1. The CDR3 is CASSYRDRGNEKLFF. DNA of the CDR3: TGTGCCAGCAGCTACCGGGACAGGGGAAATGAAAAACTGTTTTTT.